This T cell receptor (beta chain) was captured by sequencing in a study of vaccination and CD4 T cells after COVID-19. Across the whole study: Four females and six males made up the convalescents, with two Hispanic. Control cultures were given a CEFX pool, an HIV-1 Nef pool, or no peptide.

Treatment of the sample: approximately nine-day PBMC culture with coronavirus spike peptide pools or control peptides (ViraFEST assay). Cultures used 2.1 million or so PBMCs per well, about 10 IU/ml IL-2 and approximately 9.6 ug/ml peptides. CDR1 ENHRY and CDR2 SYGVKD come from the germline V gene. V gave up 4 bases and J gave up 1 base; unmatched junction bases: 0. The CDR3 length is 13 residues. The assay that was used to sequence DNA from cultured CD4+ T cells was the Oncomine TCR Beta short-read assay. One entry per CDR3 protein, called by TCRdb with MiXCR from the PCR reads. The sample has roughly 20,000 distinct CDR3 sequences; around two thirds are singletons. As regards this clonotype: Its antigen remains unidentified.

This sequence was found in a human donor who received a COVID-19 vaccine. The J gene is TRBJ1-2, the V gene TRBV10-3, with 7 bases aligning to TRBD1. The sample was CD4+ T cells from blood, cultured in vitro, taken before SARS-CoV-2 vaccination. The chain's CDR3 is CAISAGGNYGYTF. The CDR3 DNA follows: TGTGCCATCAGTGCAGGGGGTAACTATGGCTACACCTTC.